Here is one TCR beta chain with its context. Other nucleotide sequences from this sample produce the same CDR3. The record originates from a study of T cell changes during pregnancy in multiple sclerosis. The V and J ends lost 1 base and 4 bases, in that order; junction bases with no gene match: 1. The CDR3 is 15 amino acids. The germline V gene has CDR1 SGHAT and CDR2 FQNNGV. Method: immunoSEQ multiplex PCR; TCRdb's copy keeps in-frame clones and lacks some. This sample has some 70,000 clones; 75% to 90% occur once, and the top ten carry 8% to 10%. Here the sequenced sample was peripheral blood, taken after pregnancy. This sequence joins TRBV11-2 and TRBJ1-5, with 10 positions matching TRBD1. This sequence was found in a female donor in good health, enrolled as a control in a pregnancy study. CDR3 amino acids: CASSLGTGGNQPQHF. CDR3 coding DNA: TGTGCCAGCAGCTTAGGGACAGGGGGTAATCAGCCCCAGCATTTT. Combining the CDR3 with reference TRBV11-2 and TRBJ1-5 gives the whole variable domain EAGVAQSPRYKIIEKRQSVAFWCNPISGHATLYWYQQILGQGPKLLIQFQNNGVVDDSQLPKDRFSAERLKGVDSTLKIQPAKLEDSAVYLCASSLGTGGNQPQHFGDGTRLSIL.